These 22 T cell receptor beta chains share one sample of origin, sequenced in a study of T cell repertoires in cytomegalovirus infection. MiXCR, run by TCRdb on the reads, gives a single entry per CDR3 protein. The sample consists of some 180,000 distinct CDR3 sequences, about a sixth of them appearing once. The sample was CD8+ T cells from PBMCs. The receptors here all came from a human donor in good health (CMV status not recorded). Some clones in this sample may be carry-over from other donors' samples.

This chain uses TRBV7-2 with TRBJ2-3; D possibly corresponds to TRBD1 (5 bases). Trimming took off 5 bases at V and 2 bases at J, with 20 bases between the two ends. The length of the CDR3 is 17 residues. The germline CDR1 and CDR2 sequences are SGHTA and FQGNSA. The CDR3 DNA reads as TGTGCCAGCAGCCAGAGGTGGAACAGGACGAACACAGATACGCAGTATTTT. Protein product: CASSQRWNRTNTDTQYF.

This chain connects TRBV5-6 to TRBJ1-5; no reliable D call. The germline V gene has CDR1 SGHDT and CDR2 YYEEEE. Trimming pared 0 bases from V and 7 bases from J, leaving 14 bases between. CDR3 length equals 15 residues. In DNA form, the CDR3 reads TGTGCCAGCAGCTTGGAAATGGACCCCAGGCAGCCCCAGCATTTT. The encoded protein is CASSLEMDPRQPQHF.

This clonotype was picked up a small number of times. The rearrangement uses TRBV6-1 and TRBJ1-5; 9 bases map to TRBD1. V lost 5 bases to trimming and J lost 5 bases; unmatched junction nucleotides: 7. Per germline, CDR1 MNHNS and CDR2 SASEGT. The CDR3 is 15 residues long. The CDR3 spells CASSWGQGSYQPQHF. As DNA, the CDR3 is TGTGCCAGCAGTTGGGGACAGGGTAGTTATCAGCCCCAGCATTTT.

This clonotype was picked up a small number of times. The chain recombines TRBV9 with TRBJ2-5; TRBD2 matches at 8 bases. The CDR3 covers 15 residues. CDR1 and CDR2 from the germline V gene are SGDLS and YYNGEE. V dropped 3 bases and J dropped 4; count of bases not matched to a gene: 8. The CDR3 DNA reads as TGTGCCAGCAGCGGCAAGCCCGGGACTAGAGAGACCCAGTACTTC. Amino acids: CASSGKPGTRETQYF.

V gene TRBV7-2 combines with J gene TRBJ2-7; 9 bases map to TRBD1. Trimming took 5 bases from V and 4 from J; bases not matched to a gene: 6. The CDR3 totals 14 residues. Per the germline V gene, CDR1 is SGHTA and CDR2 is FQGNSA. The CDR3 reads CASSRTGGTYEQYF. In DNA form, the CDR3 reads TGTGCCAGCAGCCGCACAGGGGGCACGTACGAGCAGTACTTC.

This chain joins TRBV20-1 and TRBJ1-4, with a weak D call TRBD1 (5 bases). V was shortened by 3 bases and J by 0 bases, with 20 bases between the two germline ends. The CDR3 is 18 amino acids. The germline V gene encodes CDR1 DFQATT and CDR2 SNEGSKA (reference sequence). CDR3 sequence: CSASGELWQGPTNEKLFF. In DNA form, the CDR3 reads TGCAGTGCTAGTGGGGAACTTTGGCAGGGCCCAACTAATGAAAAACTGTTTTTT.

The chain combines TRBV7-9 with TRBJ2-7, with TRBD2 matching over 10 bases. The J segment lost 1 base and the V segment lost 1 base, leaving 4 bases of the junction unmatched. The CDR3 totals 16 residues. In germline, CDR1 is SEHNR, CDR2 FQNEAQ (reference sequence). The chain's CDR3 is CASSLGSSGGSYEQYF. DNA of the CDR3: TGTGCCAGCAGCTTAGGTTCTAGCGGGGGATCCTACGAGCAGTACTTC.

In this sample, this clonotype turned up a few times. The chain has TRBV7-2 and TRBJ2-1; 8 bases fit TRBD1. The J segment lost 6 bases and the V segment lost 5 bases, leaving 6 bases of the junction unmatched. Germline V gives CDR1 SGHTA, CDR2 FQGNSA. The CDR3 has 14 residues. CDR3 DNA: TGTGCCAGCAGCATAAAGGACAGGGTCAATGAGCAGTTCTTC. Residues: CASSIKDRVNEQFF.

This clonotype has a count of ten or more. The chain uses TRBV7-2 and TRBJ1-1; TRBD1 agrees at 8 bases. Trimming cost V 3 bases and J 0 bases; bases outside gene matches: 9. CDR1 is SGHTA, CDR2 FQGNSA, per germline. The CDR3 has 17 residues. CDR3 nucleotides: TGTGCCAGCAGCTTCCCCGGGACAGGACACATGAACACTGAAGCTTTCTTT. It codes for CASSFPGTGHMNTEAFF.

The sample holds many counts of this clonotype. The rearrangement uses TRBV4-1 and TRBJ2-7; 8 nucleotides align to TRBD1. Trimming cost V 3 bases and J 2 bases; bases outside gene matches: 6. Germline V gives CDR1 MGHRA, CDR2 YSYEKL. There are 15 residues in the CDR3. DNA for the CDR3: TGCGCCAGCAGCCAGAAAGTGGACAGGGCCTACGAGCAGTACTTC. It codes for CASSQKVDRAYEQYF.

This clonotype was recorded a few times. This rearrangement joins TRBV4-3 to TRBJ1-2, with D possibly TRBD1 on 6 matching bases. The CDR3 runs 15 residues. V lost 4 bases, J lost 5 bases, and 17 bases lay in between. The germline V gene encodes CDR1 LGHNA and CDR2 YSLEER. CDR3 residues: CASSLIGDRLYGYTF. The CDR3 DNA reads TGCGCCAGCAGCCTGATTGGTGACAGGTTATATGGCTACACCTTC.

This clonotype is labeled hyperexpanded (1% or more). The chain links TRBV7-9 to TRBJ2-5; TRBD1 matches at 11 bases. After removal of 5 bases from V and 0 bases from J, the junction contained 8 bases not matched to a gene. From germline, CDR1 is SEHNR and CDR2 FQNEAQ (reference sequence). The length of the CDR3 is 17 residues. The CDR3 here is CASSLPPGQGDQETQYF. CDR3 DNA sequence: TGTGCCAGCAGCCTTCCCCCGGGACAGGGGGACCAAGAGACCCAGTACTTC.

V is TRBV7-2 and J is TRBJ2-1; 13 bases map to TRBD2. The junction had 13 bases not matched to a gene; V was cut back by 5 bases and J by 3 bases. Germline CDR1 and CDR2: SGHTA and FQGNSA. The CDR3 length is 19 residues. CDR3 sequence: CASSHATGTSGEGYNEQFF. The CDR3 DNA is TGTGCCAGCAGCCACGCCACCGGGACTAGCGGGGAAGGCTACAATGAGCAGTTCTTC.

The sample holds a few counts of this clonotype. V is TRBV29-1 and J is TRBJ1-3, with D uncertain. This CDR3 has 14 amino acids. The V gene's germline CDR1 is SQVTM and CDR2 ANQGSEA. The V end was cut by 3 bases, the J end by 2 bases, with 11 bases between. The CDR3: CSVEGRETGNTIYF. The CDR3 region has the DNA TGCAGCGTTGAGGGGAGGGAAACTGGAAACACCATATATTTT.

The chain joins TRBV7-8 to TRBJ2-5; D gene uncertain. This CDR3 region has 11 residues. The germline V and J ends were trimmed by 5 bases and 5 bases, with 6 bases remaining between them. The V gene's germline CDR1 is SGHVS and CDR2 FQNEAQ. CDR3 DNA: TGTGCCAGCAGCCAAGAGGAGACCCAGTACTTC. It is translated as CASSQEETQYF.

The chain uses TRBV7-6 and TRBJ2-1, with D tentatively TRBD1 or TRBD2 (5 bases each). The CDR3 is 13 amino acids. The V end lost 3 bases, the J end lost 8 bases, and 11 bases lay between the germline ends. Per germline, CDR1 SGHVS and CDR2 FNYEAQ. In DNA, the CDR3 is TGTGCCAGCAGCTTCCCCCTGGGGGATGAGCAGTTCTTC. This gives the protein CASSFPLGDEQFF.

This chain links TRBV20-1 with TRBJ1-1; tentative D call: TRBD1 (6 bases). The CDR3 covers 13 residues. CDR1 DFQATT and CDR2 SNEGSKA come from the germline V gene (reference sequence). The V end was cut by 6 bases, the J end by 1 base, with 12 bases between. CDR3 residues: CSAVPRGNTEAFF. CDR3 nucleotides: TGCAGTGCCGTCCCCAGGGGGAACACTGAAGCTTTCTTT.

This clonotype occurred a few times. V usage is TRBV30 and J usage is TRBJ2-7; the match to TRBD1 covers 8 bases. The CDR3 extends over 13 amino acids. Per the germline V gene, CDR1 is GTSNPN and CDR2 is SVGIG (reference sequence). Unmatched junction bases numbered 3, after V lost 2 bases and J lost 3 bases. The CDR3 DNA follows: TGTGCCTGGAGTACCGGGACAGGCTACGAGCAGTACTTC. Its protein product is CAWSTGTGYEQYF.

V and J are TRBV6-2 or TRBV6-3 and TRBJ2-1; 8 positions agree with TRBD2. This CDR3 comprises 17 residues. Germline assignment: CDR1 MNHEY and CDR2 SVGEGT. With 6 bases clipped from V and 4 bases from J, the junction kept 14 bases outside the gene matches. CDR3 coding DNA: TGTGCCAGCAGCCTCGGGGGCGCGGGGGGTCTTTACAATGAGCAGTTCTTC. This encodes CASSLGGAGGLYNEQFF.

In its sample, this clonotype was seen a few times. The chain couples TRBV27 to TRBJ1-2; D gene uncertain. Between the trimmed V and J ends, which lost 7 bases and 2 bases, there was a span of 20 bases. From germline, CDR1 is MNHEY and CDR2 SMNVEV (reference sequence). The CDR3 extends over 16 amino acids. The CDR3 here is CASKDPRRDRNYGYTF. The CDR3 nucleotides read TGTGCCAGCAAAGACCCGAGGAGGGATCGGAACTATGGCTACACCTTC.

V is TRBV27 and J is TRBJ2-1; no definite D call. The germline V gene encodes CDR1 MNHEY and CDR2 SMNVEV (reference sequence). The CDR3 extends over 10 amino acids. Trimming took 8 bases from V and 7 from J, leaving 6 bases between them. CDR3 DNA sequence: TGTGCCAGCGGGGTTAATGAGCAGTTCTTC. This translates into CASGVNEQFF.

This clonotype was counted a few times. The J gene is TRBJ2-7, the V gene TRBV27; no clear D. Germline V gene data show CDR1 as MNHEY and CDR2 as SMNVEV (reference sequence). This CDR3 spans 11 amino acids. The germline V and J ends were trimmed by 4 bases and 6 bases, with 7 bases remaining between them. The CDR3 sequence: CASSSLGEQYF. DNA of the CDR3: TGTGCCAGCAGTTCCTTGGGCGAGCAGTACTTC.